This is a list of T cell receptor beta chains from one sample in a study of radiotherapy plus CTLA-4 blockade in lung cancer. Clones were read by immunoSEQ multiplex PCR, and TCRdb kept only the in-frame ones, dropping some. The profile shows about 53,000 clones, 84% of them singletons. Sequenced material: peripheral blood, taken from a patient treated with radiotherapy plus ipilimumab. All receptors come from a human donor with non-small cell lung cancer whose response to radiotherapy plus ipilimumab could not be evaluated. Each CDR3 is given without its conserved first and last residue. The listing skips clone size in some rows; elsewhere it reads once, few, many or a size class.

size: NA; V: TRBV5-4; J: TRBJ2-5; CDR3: ASSPQTGVQETQY
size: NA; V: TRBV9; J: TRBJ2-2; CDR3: ASSVRSLGGRNTGELF
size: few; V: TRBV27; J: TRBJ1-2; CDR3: ASSLIATGQYGYT
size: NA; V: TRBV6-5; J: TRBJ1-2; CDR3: ASSFTSGYGYT
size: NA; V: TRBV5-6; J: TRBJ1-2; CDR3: ASSLTGQNNYGYT
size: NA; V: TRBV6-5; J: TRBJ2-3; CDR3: ASSYDGRSADTQY
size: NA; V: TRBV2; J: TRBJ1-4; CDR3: ASSERARAGGEKLF
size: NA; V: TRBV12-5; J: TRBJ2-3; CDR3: ASTSGSWDTQY
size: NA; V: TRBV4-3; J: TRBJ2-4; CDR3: ASSQDLASGTALQY
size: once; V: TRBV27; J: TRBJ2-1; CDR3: ASSLSRFNEQF
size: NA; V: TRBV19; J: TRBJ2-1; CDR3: ASSGTGKHNEQF
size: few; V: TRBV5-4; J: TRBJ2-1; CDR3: ASSLNGGRRSTYNEQF
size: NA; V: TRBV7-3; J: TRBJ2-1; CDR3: ASSLMAGPDEQF
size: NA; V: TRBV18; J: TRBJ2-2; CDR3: ASSPIAAGGNTGELF
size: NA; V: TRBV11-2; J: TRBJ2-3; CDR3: ASSFRTRADTQY
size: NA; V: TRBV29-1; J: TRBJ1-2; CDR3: STRVQGNYGYT
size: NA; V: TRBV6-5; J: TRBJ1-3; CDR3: ASSYRGPGNTIY
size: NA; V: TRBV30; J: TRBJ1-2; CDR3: AWNSHSGGSYGYT
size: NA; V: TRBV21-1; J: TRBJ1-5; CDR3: ASRPNIHWHHQPQH
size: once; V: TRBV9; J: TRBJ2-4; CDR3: ASSVGEGNLAKNIQY
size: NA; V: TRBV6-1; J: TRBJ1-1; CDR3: ASRETWLPSPEAF
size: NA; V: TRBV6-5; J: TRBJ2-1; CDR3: ASSDRGPNNEQF
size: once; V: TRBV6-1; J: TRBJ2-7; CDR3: ASRITSGNSYEQY
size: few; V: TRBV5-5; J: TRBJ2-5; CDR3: ASSPGTMETQY
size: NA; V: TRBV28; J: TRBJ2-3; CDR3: ASSLLWASGRTDTQY
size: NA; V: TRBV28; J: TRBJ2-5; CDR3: ASRQGQGTETQY
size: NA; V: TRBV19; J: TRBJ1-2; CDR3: ASSIDRQNYGYT
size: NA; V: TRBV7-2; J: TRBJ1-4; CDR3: ASTVGQTNEKLF
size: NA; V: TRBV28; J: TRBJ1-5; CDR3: ASSTTGGYSNQPQH
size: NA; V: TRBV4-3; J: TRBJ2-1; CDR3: ASSQDLLALGNEQF
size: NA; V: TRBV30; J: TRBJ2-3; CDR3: AWSVRRGGFTDTQY
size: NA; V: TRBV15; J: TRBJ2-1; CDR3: ATSAGMIAGGQGQF
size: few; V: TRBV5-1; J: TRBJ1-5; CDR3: ASSLGQGWNQPQH
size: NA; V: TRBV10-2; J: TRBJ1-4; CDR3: ASRNRVTGEKLF
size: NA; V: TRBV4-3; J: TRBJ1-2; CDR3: ASSQPRGPNYGYT
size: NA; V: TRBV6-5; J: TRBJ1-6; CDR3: ASSGQGRNSPLH
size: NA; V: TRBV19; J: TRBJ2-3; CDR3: ASSILGADTQY
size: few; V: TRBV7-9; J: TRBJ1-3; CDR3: ASSFGQGNGNTIY
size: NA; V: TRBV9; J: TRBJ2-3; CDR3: ASSGPLAAETDTQY
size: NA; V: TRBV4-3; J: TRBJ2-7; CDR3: ASSQDRGPYEQY
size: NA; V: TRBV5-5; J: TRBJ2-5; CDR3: ASSLGQGEWETQY
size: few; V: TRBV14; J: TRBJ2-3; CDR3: ASSQDKAGGPPDTQY
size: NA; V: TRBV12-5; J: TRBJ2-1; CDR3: ASGLAKGGRAYNEQF
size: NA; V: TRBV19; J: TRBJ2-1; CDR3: ASSWAGPIAGEASEQF
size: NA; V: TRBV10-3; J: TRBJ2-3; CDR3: AIKGDGSGRGSTDTQY
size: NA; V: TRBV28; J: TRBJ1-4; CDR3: ASRDPRGREKLF